This T cell receptor (beta chain) is drawn from a study (dated by TCRdb to between 2015 and 2016). About the investigation overall: The study examined whether tumor-infiltrating Tregs in breast cancer are drawn from blood Tregs or arise in situ by conversion from other CD4+ T cell subsets.

Full-length TCR variable regions were amplified by 5' RACE PCR with constant-region reverse primers, and semi-nested PCR with Nested Universal Primer A was subsequently performed. The ReliaPrep RNA Cell Miniprep System was used to extract total RNA, which was then reverse transcribed into 5'RACE-ready cDNA with the SMARTer RACE 5'/3' Kit. Multiplex adaptors were used to barcode full-length TCR alpha and beta libraries, and the barcoded libraries were sequenced on an Illumina MiSeq. In the paper's pipeline: For each of nine subset-tissue groups, sequencing data from the five patients were pooled, and the groups were then compared using unsupervised clustering of TCR gene usage. The Morisita-Horn index was used to calculate repertoire similarity, with shared sequences weighted by how much each contributed to each repertoire. The public reads were reprocessed in TCRdb via fastp at Q25 and MiXCR, keeping in-frame beta chains. Merged by CDR3 protein, the rows form single entries marked with the most common genes and DNA. Clone size and V and J calls follow TCRdb, not the original study. This sample is represented by about 60,000 distinct CDR3 sequences; roughly 30% of them were singletons. The ten largest make up roughly 2.5% of the sample.

With regard to this clonotype: Its antigen is still unknown. A read error may be the cause here, since a much bigger clone is one base away.

The research as a whole found: The greatest overlap of tumor-infiltrating Treg TCR alpha and beta sequences was with tumor naive CD4+ T cells, followed next by blood naive CD4+ T cells. Rather than covering whole repertoires, validation in the larger cohort was restricted to a single TCR beta V-J rearrangement. In terms of TCR gene usage, tumor memory CD4+ T cells clustered together with blood and lymph node memory CD4+ cells, as well as with lymph node naive CD4+ cells.

To purify naive CD4+ T cells, the Miltenyi Naive CD4+ T Cell Isolation kit was used, and CD25 microbeads served to deplete Tregs. Tregs, naive and memory CD4+ T cells from tumor, blood and ipsilateral draining lymph nodes of about 5 breast cancer patients underwent full-length TCR alpha and beta sequencing. Tumor tissue and lymph nodes from ipsilateral axillary dissection were perfused with PBS, minced and digested with collagenase I and hyaluronidase. FACS confirmed that the sorted cell populations were more than 90% pure. Trimming costs V 4 bases and J 8 bases, and their ends lie 20 bases apart. The CDR3, from cysteine to phenylalanine, totals 15 residues. The kept DNA is CDR3 alone, 45 bases in frame from the first base. CDR1 and CDR2 are drawn from the germline V gene (reference sequence): SEHNR, FQNEAQ.

This sequence originates from a female donor with breast cancer. Recombination linked TRBV7-9 to TRBJ1-1; the D gene is unclear. Material: tumor-infiltrating naive CD4+ T cells sorted from the breast tumor. In light of the paper, this sample's cell subset or site label describes: naive CD4+ T cells, CD4+CD45RA+CD25-. The nucleotide sequence reads as follows: TGTGCCAGCAGCTCGCTCCTGGGTGGAGCCCGAGAAGCTTTCTTT. This sequence encodes CASSSLLGGAREAFF. Here the CDR3 is joined to the reference TRBV7-9 and TRBJ1-1 genes, and the full variable domain is: DTGVSQNPRHKITKRGQNVTFRCDPISEHNRLYWYRQTLGQGPEFLTYFQNEAQLEKSRLLSDRFSAERPKGSFSTLEIQRTEQGDSAMYLCASSSLLGGAREAFFGQGTRLTVV.